This TCR beta chain came from a study of T cell repertoires in cytomegalovirus infection. Study information: Selection of CMV epitopes for the study included recently identified HLA-C-restricted and well-studied HLA-B-restricted ones. Matching HLA type, along with CMV infection, was indicated by public TCR beta signatures. Study results and limitations: Clonotype analysis showed dominance of the ex vivo response by HLA-C-restricted CMV-specific TCR beta clonotypes.

Via MiXCR, TCRdb re-called the reads, giving one row per CDR3 protein. The table lists approximately 990,000 distinct CDR3 sequences, roughly 31% of them singletons, with about an eighth in the top ten. This clonotype was seen more than once but under ten times. The antigen remains undetermined. V was pared by 5 bases and J by 1 base, with 7 bases of the junction left unmatched. From germline, CDR1 is DFQATT and CDR2 SNEGSKA (reference sequence). The CDR3 spans 15 residues. The V call is TRBV20-1, the J call TRBJ1-5; 8 nucleotides match TRBD1. The source was cultured CD8+ T cells from PBMCs, collected from culture after CMV antigen stimulation. The clonotype was recovered from a human donor in good health (CMV status not recorded). Some clones in this sample may be carry-over from other donors' samples. The CDR3 here is CSAPDRGRSNQPQHF. DNA for the CDR3: TGCAGTGCTCCAGACAGGGGCAGGAGCAATCAGCCCCAGCATTTT.